The source of this T cell receptor beta chain is a study of blood T cell repertoires in COVID-19. Study in general: Material from acute and convalescent COVID-19 was sourced from the United States, Italy and Spain. In each case, the material was cDNA or gDNA derived from T cells, B-cell-depleted T cells, or PBMCs.

Per the study methods: By means of reference gene primer amplification, nucleated cell counts were estimated. The data were produced by immunoSEQ multiplex PCR, yet TCRdb's version contains in-frame clones alone and is incomplete. V and J calls and clone size are those listed in that table; D and trimming were worked out from the DNA. The sample gives around 130,000 clones, 85% to 90% of which show up once; 3.5% to 4.5% is in the top ten. V lost 5 bases, J lost 6 bases, and 4 bases stayed unmatched. The germline gives CDR1 MNHEY, CDR2 SVGEGT. This CDR3 contains 14 residues. This sequence originates from a man aged 55-75 years with acute or convalescent COVID-19. Sequenced: peripheral blood. The chain couples TRBV6-2 or TRBV6-3 to TRBJ2-7, with 13 bases lining up with TRBD2. The CDR3 region is CASSRTSGSVEQYF. The DNA of the CDR3 is TGTGCCAGCAGTAGGACTAGCGGGAGTGTCGAGCAGTACTTC.